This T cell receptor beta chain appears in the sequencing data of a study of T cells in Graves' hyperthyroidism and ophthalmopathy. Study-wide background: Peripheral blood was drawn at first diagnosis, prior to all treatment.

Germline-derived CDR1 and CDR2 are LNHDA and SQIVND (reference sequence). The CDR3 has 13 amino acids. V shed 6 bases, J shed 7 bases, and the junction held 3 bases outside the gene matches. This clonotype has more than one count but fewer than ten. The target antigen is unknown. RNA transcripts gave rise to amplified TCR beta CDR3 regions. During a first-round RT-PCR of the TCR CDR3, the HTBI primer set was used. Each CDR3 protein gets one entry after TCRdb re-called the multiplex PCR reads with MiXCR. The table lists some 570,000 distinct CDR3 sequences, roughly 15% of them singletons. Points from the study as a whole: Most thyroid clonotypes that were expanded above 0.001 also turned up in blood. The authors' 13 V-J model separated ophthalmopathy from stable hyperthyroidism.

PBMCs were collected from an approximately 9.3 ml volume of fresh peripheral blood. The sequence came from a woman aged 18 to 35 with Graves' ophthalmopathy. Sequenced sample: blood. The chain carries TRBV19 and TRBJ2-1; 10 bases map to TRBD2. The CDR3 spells CASSPGLANEQFF. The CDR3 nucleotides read TGTGCCAGTAGCCCGGGACTAGCGAATGAGCAGTTCTTC. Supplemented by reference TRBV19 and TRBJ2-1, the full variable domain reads DGGITQSPKYLFRKEGQNVTLSCEQNLNHDAMYWYRQDPGQGLRLIYYSQIVNDFQKGDIAEGYSVSREKKESFPLTVTSAQKNPTAFYLCASSPGLANEQFFGPGTRLTVL.